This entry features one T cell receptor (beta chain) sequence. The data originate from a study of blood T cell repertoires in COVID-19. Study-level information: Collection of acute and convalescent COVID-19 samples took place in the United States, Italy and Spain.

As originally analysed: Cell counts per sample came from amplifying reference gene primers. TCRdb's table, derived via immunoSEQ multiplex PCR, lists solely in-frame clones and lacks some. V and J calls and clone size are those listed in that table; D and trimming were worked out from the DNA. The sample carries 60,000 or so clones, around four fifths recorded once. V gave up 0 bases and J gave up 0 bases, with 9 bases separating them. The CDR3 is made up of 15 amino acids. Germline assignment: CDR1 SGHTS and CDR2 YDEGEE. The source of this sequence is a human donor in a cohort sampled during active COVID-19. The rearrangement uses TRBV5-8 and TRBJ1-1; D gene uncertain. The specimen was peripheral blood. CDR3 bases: TGTGCCAGCAGCTTGGCTATCGGGGTGAACACTGAAGCTTTCTTT. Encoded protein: CASSLAIGVNTEAFF. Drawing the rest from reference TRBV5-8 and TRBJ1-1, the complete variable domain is EAGVTQSPTHLIKTRGQQATLRCSPISGHTSVYWYQQALGLGLQFLLWYDEGEERNRGNFPPRFSGRQFPNYSSELNVNALELEDSALYLCASSLAIGVNTEAFFGQGTRLTVV.